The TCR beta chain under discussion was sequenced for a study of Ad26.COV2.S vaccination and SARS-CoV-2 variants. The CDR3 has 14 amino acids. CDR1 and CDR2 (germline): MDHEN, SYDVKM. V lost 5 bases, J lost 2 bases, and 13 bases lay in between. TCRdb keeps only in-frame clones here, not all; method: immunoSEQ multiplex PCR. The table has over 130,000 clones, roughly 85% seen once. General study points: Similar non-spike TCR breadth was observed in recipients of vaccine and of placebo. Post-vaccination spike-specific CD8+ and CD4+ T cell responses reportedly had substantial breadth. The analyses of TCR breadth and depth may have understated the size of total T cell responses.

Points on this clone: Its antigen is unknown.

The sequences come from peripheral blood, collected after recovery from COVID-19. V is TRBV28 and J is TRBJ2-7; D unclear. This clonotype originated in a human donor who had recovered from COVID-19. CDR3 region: CASSNTGLAYEQYF. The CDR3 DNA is TGTGCCAGCAGTAACACCGGGTTGGCCTACGAGCAGTACTTC.